This is a list of T cell receptor beta chains from one sample in a study of T cells in Graves' hyperthyroidism and ophthalmopathy. TCRdb reanalysed the multiplex PCR reads using MiXCR and keeps one entry per CDR3 protein. Among about 840,000 distinct CDR3 sequences listed, 38% were seen once. The specimen sequenced was blood. The receptor set was obtained from a man aged 18-30 years with Graves' hyperthyroidism. Each CDR3 is given with its conserved first and last residue. Fields, in order: clone size, J gene, D gene, V gene, CDR3 protein, CDR3 DNA. D genes are given only for firm matches. Clone size is not always given. Where it is, it says once, few, many or a class for expanded clones.

many,TRBJ2-5,NA,TRBV12-3/TRBV12-4,CASTETSQETQYF,TGTGCCAGCACCGAGACTAGTCAAGAGACCCAGTACTTC
NA,TRBJ1-5,TRBD1,TRBV10-1,CATTPRGQGGNQPQHF,TGCGCCACCACCCCTCGAGGACAGGGGGGGAATCAGCCCCAGCATTTT
many,TRBJ2-6,NA,TRBV4-1,CASSQTAGANVLTF,TGCGCCAGCAGCCAAACAGCTGGGGCCAACGTCCTGACTTTC
many,TRBJ1-4,NA,TRBV10-3,CAISEGDSEKLFF,TGTGCCATCAGTGAAGGAGACAGCGAAAAACTGTTTTTT
NA,TRBJ2-7,NA,TRBV29-1,CSVKVGRAVQYF,TGCAGCGTAAAGGTGGGCAGGGCAGTGCAGTACTTC
many,TRBJ2-7,NA,TRBV15,CATSSGNYEQYF,TGTGCCACCAGCAGCGGAAACTACGAGCAGTACTTC
NA,TRBJ1-6,TRBD1,TRBV5-1,CASSPTTGTGGWPLHF,TGCGCCAGCAGCCCTACCACCGGGACAGGGGGCTGGCCCCTCCACTTT
few,TRBJ2-2,NA,TRBV20-1,CSAPLGGRTGELFF,TGCAGTGCCCCCTTAGGGGGGCGGACCGGGGAGCTGTTTTTT
once,TRBJ1-5,TRBD1,TRBV7-9,CASSLAQGDGETQHF,TGTGCCAGCAGCTTAGCACAGGGGGACGGGGAGACCCAGCATTTT
NA,TRBJ1-2,NA,TRBV2,CASTEGGHITF,TGTGCCAGCACCGAGGGGGGACATATCACCTTC
NA,TRBJ1-3,NA,TRBV5-5,CASSHQSSGITIYF,TGTGCCAGCAGCCACCAGAGCTCTGGAATCACCATATATTTT
many,TRBJ1-1,TRBD1,TRBV2,CASTLSRGMNTEAFF,TGTGCCAGCACCCTTAGCAGGGGGATGAACACTGAAGCTTTCTTT